The clone carrying this T cell receptor beta chain was detected once. No antigen is known for it. The data were taken from a study of PD-1 blockade in classical Hodgkin lymphoma. Generated by immunoSEQ multiplex PCR, the TCRdb table keeps only in-frame clones and is missing some. The data show about 41,000 clones, around 69% seen once. The germline V and J ends were trimmed by 4 bases and 0 bases, with 16 bases remaining between them. Germline assignment: CDR1 SGHRS and CDR2 YFSETQ. There are 16 residues in the CDR3. Time point of the sample: cycle 4 day 1 (C4D1), after 6 weeks of nivolumab. All trial patients relapsed after autologous stem cell transplantation. Responses achieved at best were complete response, partial response or progressive disease. General study findings and limits: There remain no defined causes for the repertoire differences, which possibly reflect disease activity or prior therapy.

V is TRBV5-1 and J is TRBJ1-2, with D hard to call. The sequence was obtained from a human donor with classical Hodgkin lymphoma. This material consisted of peripheral blood mononuclear cells (PBMCs), taken before the fourth cycle of nivolumab. CDR3 nucleotides: TGCGCCAGCAGCCAAGACGCAACCTACTCTAACTATGGCTACACCTTC. It translates to CASSQDATYSNYGYTF.